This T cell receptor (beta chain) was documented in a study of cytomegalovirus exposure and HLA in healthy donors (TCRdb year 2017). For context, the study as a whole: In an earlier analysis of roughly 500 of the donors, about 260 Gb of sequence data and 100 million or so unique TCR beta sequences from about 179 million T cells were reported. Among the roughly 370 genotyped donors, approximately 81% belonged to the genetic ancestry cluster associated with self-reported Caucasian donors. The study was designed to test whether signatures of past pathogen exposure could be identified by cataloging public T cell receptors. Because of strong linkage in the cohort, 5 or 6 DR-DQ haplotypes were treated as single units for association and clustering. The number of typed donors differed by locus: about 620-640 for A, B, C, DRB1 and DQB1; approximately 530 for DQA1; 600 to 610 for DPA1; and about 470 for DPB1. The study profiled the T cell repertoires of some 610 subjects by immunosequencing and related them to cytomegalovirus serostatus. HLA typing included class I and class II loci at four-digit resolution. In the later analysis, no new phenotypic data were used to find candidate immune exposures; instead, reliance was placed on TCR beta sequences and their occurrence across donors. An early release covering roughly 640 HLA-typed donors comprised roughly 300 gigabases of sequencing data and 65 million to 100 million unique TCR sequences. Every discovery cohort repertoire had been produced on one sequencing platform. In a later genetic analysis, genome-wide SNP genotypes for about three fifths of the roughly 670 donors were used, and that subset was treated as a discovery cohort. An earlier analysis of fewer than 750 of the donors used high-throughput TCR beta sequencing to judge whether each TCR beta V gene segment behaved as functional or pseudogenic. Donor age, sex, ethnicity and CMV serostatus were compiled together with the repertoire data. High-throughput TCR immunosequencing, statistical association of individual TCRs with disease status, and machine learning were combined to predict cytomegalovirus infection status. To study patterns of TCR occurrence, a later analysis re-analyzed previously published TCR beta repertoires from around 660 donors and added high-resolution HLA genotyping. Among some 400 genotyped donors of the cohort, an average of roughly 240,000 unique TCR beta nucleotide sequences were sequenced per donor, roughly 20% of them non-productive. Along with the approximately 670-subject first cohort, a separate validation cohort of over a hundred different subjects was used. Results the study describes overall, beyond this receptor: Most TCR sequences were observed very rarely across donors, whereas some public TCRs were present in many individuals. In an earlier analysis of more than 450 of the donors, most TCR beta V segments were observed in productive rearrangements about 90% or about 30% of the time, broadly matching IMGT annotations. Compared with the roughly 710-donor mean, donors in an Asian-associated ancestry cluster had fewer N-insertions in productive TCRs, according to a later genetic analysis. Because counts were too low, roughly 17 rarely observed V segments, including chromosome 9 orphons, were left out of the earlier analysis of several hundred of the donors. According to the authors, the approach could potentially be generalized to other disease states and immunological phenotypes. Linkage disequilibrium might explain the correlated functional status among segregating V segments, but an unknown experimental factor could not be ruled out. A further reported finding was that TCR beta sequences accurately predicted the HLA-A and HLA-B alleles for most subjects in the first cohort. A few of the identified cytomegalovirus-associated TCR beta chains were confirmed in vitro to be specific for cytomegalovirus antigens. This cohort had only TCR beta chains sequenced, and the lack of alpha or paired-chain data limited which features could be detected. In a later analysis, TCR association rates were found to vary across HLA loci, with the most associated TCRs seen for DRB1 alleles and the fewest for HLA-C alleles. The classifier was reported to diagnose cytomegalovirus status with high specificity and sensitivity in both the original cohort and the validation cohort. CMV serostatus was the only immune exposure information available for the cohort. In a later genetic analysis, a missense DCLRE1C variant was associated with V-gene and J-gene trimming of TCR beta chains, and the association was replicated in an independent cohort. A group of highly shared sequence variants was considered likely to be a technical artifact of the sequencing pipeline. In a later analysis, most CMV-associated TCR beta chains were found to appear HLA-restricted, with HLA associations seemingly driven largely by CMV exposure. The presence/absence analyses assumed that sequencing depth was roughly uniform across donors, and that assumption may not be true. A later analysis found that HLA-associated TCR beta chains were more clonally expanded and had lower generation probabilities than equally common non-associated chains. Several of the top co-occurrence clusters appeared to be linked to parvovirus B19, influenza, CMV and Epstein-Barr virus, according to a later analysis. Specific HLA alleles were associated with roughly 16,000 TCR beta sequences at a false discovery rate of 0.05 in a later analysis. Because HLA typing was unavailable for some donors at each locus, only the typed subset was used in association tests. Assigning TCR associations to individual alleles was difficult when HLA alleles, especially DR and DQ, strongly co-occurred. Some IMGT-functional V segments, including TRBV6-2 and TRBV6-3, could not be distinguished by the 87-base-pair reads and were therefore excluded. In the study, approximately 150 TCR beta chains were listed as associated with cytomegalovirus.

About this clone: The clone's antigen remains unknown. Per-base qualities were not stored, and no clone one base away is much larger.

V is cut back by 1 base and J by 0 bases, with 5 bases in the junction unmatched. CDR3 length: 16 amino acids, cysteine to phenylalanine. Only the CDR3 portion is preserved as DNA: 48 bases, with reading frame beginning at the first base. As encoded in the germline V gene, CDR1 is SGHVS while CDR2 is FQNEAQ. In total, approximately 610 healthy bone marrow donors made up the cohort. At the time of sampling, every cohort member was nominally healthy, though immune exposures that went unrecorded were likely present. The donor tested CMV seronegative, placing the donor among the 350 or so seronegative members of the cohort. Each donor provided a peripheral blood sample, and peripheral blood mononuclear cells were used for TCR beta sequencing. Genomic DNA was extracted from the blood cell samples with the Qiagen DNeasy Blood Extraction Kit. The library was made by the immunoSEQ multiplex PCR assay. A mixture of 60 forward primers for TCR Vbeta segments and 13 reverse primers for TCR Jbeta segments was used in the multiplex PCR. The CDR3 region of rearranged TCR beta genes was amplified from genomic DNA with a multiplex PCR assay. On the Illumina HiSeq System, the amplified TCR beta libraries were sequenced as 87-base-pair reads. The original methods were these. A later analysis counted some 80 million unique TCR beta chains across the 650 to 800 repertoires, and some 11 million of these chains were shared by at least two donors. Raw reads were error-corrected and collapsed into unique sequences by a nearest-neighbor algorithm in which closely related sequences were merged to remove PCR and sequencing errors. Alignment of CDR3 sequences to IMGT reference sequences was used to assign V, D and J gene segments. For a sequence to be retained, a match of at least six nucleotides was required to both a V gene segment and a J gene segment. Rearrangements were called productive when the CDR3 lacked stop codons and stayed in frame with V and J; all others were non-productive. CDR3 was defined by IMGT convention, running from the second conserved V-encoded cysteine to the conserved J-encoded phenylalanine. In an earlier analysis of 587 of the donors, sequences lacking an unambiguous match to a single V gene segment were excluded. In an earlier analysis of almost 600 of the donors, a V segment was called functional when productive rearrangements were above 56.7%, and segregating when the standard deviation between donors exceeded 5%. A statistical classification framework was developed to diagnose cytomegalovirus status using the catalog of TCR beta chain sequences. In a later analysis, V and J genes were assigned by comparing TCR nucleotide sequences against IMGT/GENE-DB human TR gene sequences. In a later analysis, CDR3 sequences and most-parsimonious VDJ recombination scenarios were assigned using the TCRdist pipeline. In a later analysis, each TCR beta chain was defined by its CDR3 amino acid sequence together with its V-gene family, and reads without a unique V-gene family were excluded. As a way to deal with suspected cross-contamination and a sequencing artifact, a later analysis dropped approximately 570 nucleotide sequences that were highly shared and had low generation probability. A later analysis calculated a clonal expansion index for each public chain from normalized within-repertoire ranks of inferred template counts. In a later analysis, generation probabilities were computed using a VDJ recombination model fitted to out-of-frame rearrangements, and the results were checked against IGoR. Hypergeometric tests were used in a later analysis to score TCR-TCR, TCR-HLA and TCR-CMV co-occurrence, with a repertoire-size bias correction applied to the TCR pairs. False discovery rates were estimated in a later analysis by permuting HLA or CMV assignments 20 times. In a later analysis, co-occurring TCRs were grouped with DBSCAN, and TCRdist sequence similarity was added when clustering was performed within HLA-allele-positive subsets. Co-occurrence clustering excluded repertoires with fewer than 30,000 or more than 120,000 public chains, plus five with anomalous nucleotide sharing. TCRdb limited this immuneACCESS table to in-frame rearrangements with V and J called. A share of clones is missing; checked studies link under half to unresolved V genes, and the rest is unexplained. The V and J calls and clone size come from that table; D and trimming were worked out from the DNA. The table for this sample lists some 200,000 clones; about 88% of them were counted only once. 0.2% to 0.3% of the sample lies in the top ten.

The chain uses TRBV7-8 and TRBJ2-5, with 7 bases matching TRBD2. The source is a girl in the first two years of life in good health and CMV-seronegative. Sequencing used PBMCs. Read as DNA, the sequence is TGTGCCAGCAGCTTAGGGGACTATATGTACCAAGAGACCCAGTACTTC. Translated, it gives CASSLGDYMYQETQYF.